A single T cell receptor beta chain is shown here with its context. This sample is drawn from a study of blood T cell repertoires in COVID-19. Across the whole study: COVID-19 samples from acute and convalescent phases originated in the United States, Italy and Spain. PBMCs, B-cell-depleted T cells, or T cells provided the cDNA or gDNA that made up the material.

Study processing details: Scientists estimated how many nucleated cells there were by amplifying reference gene primers. Repertoires were generated with immunoSEQ multiplex PCR, while TCRdb's copy carries only in-frame clones and drops some. That table is the source of V, J and clone size, and D and trimming were worked out from the DNA. The sample consists of more than 95,000 clones, roughly nine tenths of them appearing once. The V segment lost 5 bases and the J segment 5 bases; nucleotides outside the gene matches: 17. CDR3 size: 18 residues. Germline CDR1 is SGHTA and CDR2 is FQGTGA. V usage is TRBV7-3 and J usage is TRBJ2-1, with 8 bases fitting TRBD1. Sequences were obtained from peripheral blood. The source of this sequence is a human donor in a cohort sampled during active COVID-19. For the CDR3, the DNA is TGTGCCAGCAGCGCGTGGCAGGGGGCAATGAGAATGGACAATGAGCAGTTCTTC. It encodes CASSAWQGAMRMDNEQFF.